What follows is one T cell receptor (beta chain) and its context. The record originates from a study of blood T cell repertoires in COVID-19. Study context: Sources were T cells, B-cell-depleted T cells, or PBMCs; the material itself was cDNA or gDNA.

Clones were read by immunoSEQ multiplex PCR, and TCRdb kept only the in-frame ones, dropping some. The sample carries about 380,000 clones, approximately 88% recorded once. CDR3 length: 15 residues. Trimming stripped 5 bases from V and 0 bases from J, with 13 bases between. The germline V gene has CDR1 SGHAT and CDR2 FQDESV (reference sequence). This chain links TRBV11-1 with TRBJ1-2; D may be TRBD1 (6 bases). The sequence was obtained from a man aged 40-55 years with acute or convalescent COVID-19. The material sequenced was peripheral blood. The CDR3 DNA reads TGTGCCAGCAGCAACGGACAGTTCCCTAACTATGGCTACACCTTC. Residues: CASSNGQFPNYGYTF.